This TCR beta chain was found in a study of blood T cell repertoires in COVID-19. The protocol was immunoSEQ multiplex PCR, while the TCRdb copy is restricted to in-frame clones and leaves out a portion. Counted here are some 200,000 clones, roughly 85% occurring once; the ten biggest clones make up 26%. The table lists this clone with many counts. CDR1 and CDR2 from the germline V gene are KGHSH and LQKENI. The CDR3 length is 20 residues. J was trimmed by 0 bases and V by 3 bases; bases with no gene match: 17. V is TRBV18 and J is TRBJ1-3, with 7 bases that match TRBD1. The source is a woman in her 70s with acute or convalescent COVID-19. The specimen sequenced was peripheral blood. The CDR3 sequence is CASSPEGAEVYGSSGNTIYF. The DNA of the CDR3 is TGTGCCAGCTCACCGGAGGGGGCTGAAGTCTATGGTAGCTCTGGAAACACCATATATTTT.